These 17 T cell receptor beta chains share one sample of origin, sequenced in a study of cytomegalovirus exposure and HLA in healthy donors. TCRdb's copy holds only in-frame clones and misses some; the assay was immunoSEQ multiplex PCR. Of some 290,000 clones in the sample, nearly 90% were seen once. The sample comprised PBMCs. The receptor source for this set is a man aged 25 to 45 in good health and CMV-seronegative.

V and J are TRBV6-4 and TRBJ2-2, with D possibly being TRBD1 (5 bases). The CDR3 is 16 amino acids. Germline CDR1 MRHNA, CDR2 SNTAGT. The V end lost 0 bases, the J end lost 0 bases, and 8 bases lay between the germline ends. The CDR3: CASSDSFRANTGELFF. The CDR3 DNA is TGTGCCAGCAGTGACTCTTTCAGGGCGAACACCGGGGAGCTGTTTTTT.

CDR3 nucleotides: TGTGCCAGCAGCTTAAGTCAGACTGGAAACACCATATATTTT. This encodes CASSLSQTGNTIYF. The chain carries TRBV7-9 and TRBJ1-3; D not certain. This CDR3 is built from 14 residues. Germline CDR1 is SEHNR and CDR2 is FQNEAQ (reference sequence). The germline V and J ends were trimmed by 2 bases and 2 bases, with 7 bases remaining between them.

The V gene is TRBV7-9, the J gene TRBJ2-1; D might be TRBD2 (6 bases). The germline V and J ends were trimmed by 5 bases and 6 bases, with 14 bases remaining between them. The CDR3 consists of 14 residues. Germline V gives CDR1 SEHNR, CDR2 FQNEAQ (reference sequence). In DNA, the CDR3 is TGTGCCAGCAGCGGGGGGACGGTTGGCAATGAGCAGTTCTTC. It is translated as CASSGGTVGNEQFF.

The CDR3 reads CSVEVGGEQFF. The CDR3 DNA reads as TGCAGCGTTGAAGTCGGCGGTGAGCAGTTCTTC. The J gene is TRBJ2-1, the V gene TRBV29-1; no firm D call. CDR1 is SQVTM and CDR2 is ANQGSEA in the germline V gene. V dropped 1 base and J dropped 9 bases, with 7 bases sitting between them. The CDR3 runs 11 residues.

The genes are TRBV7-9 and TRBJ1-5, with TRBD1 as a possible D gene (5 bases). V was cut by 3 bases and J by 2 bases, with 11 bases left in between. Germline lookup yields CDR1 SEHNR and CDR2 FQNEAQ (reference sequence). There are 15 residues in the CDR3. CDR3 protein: CASSFGGVGNQPQHF. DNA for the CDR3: TGTGCCAGCAGCTTTGGGGGGGTAGGCAATCAGCCCCAGCATTTT. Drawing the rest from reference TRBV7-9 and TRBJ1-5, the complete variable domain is DTGVSQNPRHKITKRGQNVTFRCDPISEHNRLYWYRQTLGQGPEFLTYFQNEAQLEKSRLLSDRFSAERPKGSFSTLEIQRTEQGDSAMYLCASSFGGVGNQPQHFGDGTRLSIL.

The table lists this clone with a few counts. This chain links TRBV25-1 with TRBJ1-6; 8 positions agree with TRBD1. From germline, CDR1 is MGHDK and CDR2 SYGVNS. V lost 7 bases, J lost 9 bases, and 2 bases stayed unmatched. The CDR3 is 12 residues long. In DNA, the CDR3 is TGTGCCAGCACAGGGGGCGCTTCACCCCTCCACTTT. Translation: CASTGGASPLHF.

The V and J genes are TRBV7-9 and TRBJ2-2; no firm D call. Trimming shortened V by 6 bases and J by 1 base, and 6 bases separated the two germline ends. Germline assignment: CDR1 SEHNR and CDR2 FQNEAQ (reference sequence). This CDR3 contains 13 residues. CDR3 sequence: CASSSGNTGELFF. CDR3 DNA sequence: TGTGCCAGCAGTTCAGGGAACACCGGGGAGCTGTTTTTT.

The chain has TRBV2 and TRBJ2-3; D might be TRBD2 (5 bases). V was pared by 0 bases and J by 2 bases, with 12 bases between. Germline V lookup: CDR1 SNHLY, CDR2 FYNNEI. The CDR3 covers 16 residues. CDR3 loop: CASSEALEGFTDTQYF. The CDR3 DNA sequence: TGTGCCAGCAGTGAAGCGCTTGAGGGTTTCACAGATACGCAGTATTTT.

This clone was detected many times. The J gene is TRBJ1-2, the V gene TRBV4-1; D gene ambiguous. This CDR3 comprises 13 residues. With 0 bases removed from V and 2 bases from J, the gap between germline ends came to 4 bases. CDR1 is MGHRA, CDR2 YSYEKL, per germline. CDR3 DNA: TGCGCCAGCAGCCAAGAACAAAACTATGGCTACACCTTC. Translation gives CASSQEQNYGYTF.

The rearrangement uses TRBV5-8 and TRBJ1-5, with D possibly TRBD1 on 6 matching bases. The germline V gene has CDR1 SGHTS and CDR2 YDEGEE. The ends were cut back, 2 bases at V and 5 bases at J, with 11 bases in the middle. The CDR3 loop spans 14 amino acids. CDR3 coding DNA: TGTGCCAGCAGCTTCCAGGGGAACGATCAGCCCCAGCATTTT. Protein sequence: CASSFQGNDQPQHF.

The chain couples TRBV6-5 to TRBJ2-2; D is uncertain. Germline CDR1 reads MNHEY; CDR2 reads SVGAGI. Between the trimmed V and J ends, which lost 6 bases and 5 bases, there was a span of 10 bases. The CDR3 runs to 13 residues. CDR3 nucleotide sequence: TGTGCCAGCAGCCGAACTTGGACCGGGGAGCTGTTTTTT. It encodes CASSRTWTGELFF.

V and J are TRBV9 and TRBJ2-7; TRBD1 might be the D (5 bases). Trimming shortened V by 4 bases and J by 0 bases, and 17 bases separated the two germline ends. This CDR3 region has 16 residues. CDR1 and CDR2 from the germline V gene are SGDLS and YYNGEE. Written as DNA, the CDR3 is TGTGCCAGCAGCACTTCTAGGACATCGAGCTCCTACGAGCAGTACTTC. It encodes CASSTSRTSSSYEQYF.

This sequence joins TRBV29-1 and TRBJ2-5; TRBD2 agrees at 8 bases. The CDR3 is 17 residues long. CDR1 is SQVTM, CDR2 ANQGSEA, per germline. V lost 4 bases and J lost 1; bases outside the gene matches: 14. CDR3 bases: TGCAGCGTTGCCCGGGGGGGGTCCCTCCTGTCCCAAGAGACCCAGTACTTC. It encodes CSVARGGSLLSQETQYF.

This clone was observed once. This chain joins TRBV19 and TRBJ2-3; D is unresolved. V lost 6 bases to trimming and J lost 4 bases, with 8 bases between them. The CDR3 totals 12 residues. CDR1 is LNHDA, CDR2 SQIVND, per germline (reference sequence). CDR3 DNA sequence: TGTGCCAGTAGCCCTACGGCAGATACGCAGTATTTT. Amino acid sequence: CASSPTADTQYF.

The CDR3: CASSVEFLGLLNTGELFF. CDR3 sequence (DNA): TGTGCCAGCAGCGTAGAGTTCCTCGGACTACTGAACACCGGGGAGCTGTTTTTT. V usage is TRBV9 and J usage is TRBJ2-2; maybe TRBD2 (6 bases). The CDR3 covers 18 residues. Trimming took 0 bases from V and 1 from J, leaving 16 bases between them. Per germline, CDR1 SGDLS and CDR2 YYNGEE.

CDR3 nucleotide sequence: TGTGCCAGCAGCCCCCGGGACAGGGGGCCCTACGAGCAGTACTTC. Residues: CASSPRDRGPYEQYF. The V gene is TRBV7-8, the J gene TRBJ2-7, with 12 bases matching TRBD1. J gave up 2 bases and V 5 bases, and 4 bases lay outside the gene matches. The CDR3 runs 15 residues. The germline gives CDR1 SGHVS, CDR2 FQNEAQ.

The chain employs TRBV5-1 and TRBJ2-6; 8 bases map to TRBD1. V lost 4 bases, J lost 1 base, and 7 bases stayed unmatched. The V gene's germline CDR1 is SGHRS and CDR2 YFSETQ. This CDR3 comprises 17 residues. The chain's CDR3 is CASSLLRTGSGANVLTF. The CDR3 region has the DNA TGCGCCAGCAGCCTCTTACGGACAGGGTCTGGGGCCAACGTCCTGACTTTC.